This T cell receptor beta chain was identified during a study of T cell repertoires in cytomegalovirus infection. Study context: Through public TCR beta signatures, both CMV infection and matching HLA type were indicated. General study findings and limits: Within the response measured ex vivo, HLA-C-restricted CMV-specific TCR beta clonotypes were dominant.

TCRdb recomputed calls from the reads with MiXCR, one row per CDR3 protein. Of approximately 240,000 distinct CDR3 sequences detected, roughly 12% appear once; the ten largest clones hold approximately 1.6%. Germline CDR1 is MNHNS and CDR2 is SASEGT. Deletions cut 6 bases from V and 4 bases from J, with 12 bases between. The CDR3 runs 13 residues. Points on this clonotype: Antigen unknown.

This TCR was recovered from a human donor in good health (CMV status not recorded). Some clones in this sample may be carry-over from other donors' samples. The J gene is TRBJ2-5, the V gene TRBV6-1, with D uncertain. The sequencing sample was made of PBMCs. The CDR3 region is CASRSQQRETQYF. The DNA of the CDR3 is TGTGCCAGCAGAAGCCAACAAAGAGAGACCCAGTACTTC.